This TCR beta chain is from a study of T cell responses to AZD1222 COVID-19 vaccine. Whole-study results and caveats: Clonal diversity was possibly underestimated, and the donors were mostly white British, with more females. At study baseline, merely five or six AZD1222 recipients were seropositive. Only after the peak T cell response were repertoires sampled.

Some clones are missing from TCRdb's copy, which holds only in-frame ones; the method was immunoSEQ multiplex PCR. The sample includes 130,000 or so clones, approximately 92% of them seen just once. To note about this clone: Antigen: not known.

Germline values: CDR1 SGHRS, CDR2 YFSETQ. The CDR3 spans 13 residues. V lost 5 bases, J lost 9 bases, and 12 bases lay in between. The source was peripheral blood, collected 28 days after the second AZD1222 dose. The J gene is TRBJ1-6, the V gene TRBV5-1; D is possibly TRBD1 (5 bases). This TCR was sampled from an adult who received the AZD1222 COVID-19 vaccine. The CDR3 bases are TGCGCCAGCAGTCCTACAGGTCTTTCACCCCTCCACTTT. It encodes CASSPTGLSPLHF.